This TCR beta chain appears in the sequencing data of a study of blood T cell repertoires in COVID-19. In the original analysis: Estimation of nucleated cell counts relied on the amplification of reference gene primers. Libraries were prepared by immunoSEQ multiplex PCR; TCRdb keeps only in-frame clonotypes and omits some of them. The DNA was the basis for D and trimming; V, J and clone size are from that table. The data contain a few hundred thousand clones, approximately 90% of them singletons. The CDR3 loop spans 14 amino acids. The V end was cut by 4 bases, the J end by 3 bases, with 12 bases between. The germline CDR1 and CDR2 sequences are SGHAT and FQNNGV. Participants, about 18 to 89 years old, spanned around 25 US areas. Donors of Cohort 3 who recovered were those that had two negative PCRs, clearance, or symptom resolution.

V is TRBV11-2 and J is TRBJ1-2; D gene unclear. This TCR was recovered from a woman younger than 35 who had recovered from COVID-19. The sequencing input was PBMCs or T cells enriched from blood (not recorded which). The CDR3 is CASSSLDGYYGYTF. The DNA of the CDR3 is TGTGCCAGCAGCTCCCTAGACGGATACTATGGCTACACCTTC.